The source of this T cell receptor (beta chain) is a study of blood T cell repertoires in COVID-19. Study in general: Specimens from acute and convalescent COVID-19 originated in the United States, Italy and Spain. PBMCs, B-cell-depleted T cells, or T cells were the source of the cDNA or gDNA that made up the material.

The trim removed 8 bases at V and 5 bases at J, leaving 10 bases unmatched. The CDR3 is 13 residues long. Germline V CDR1 and CDR2: SQVTM, ANQGSEA. The authors' processing: Amplification of reference gene primers was used by the study to estimate nucleated cell counts. The protocol was immunoSEQ multiplex PCR, while the TCRdb copy is restricted to in-frame clones and leaves out a portion. Clone size and the V and J calls come from that table; the DNA yielded D and trimming. This sample carries 100,000 to 150,000 clones, 70% to 85% of them seen once, and the ten largest clones take around 15%. This rearrangement joins TRBV29-1 to TRBJ1-1, with 8 bases lining up with TRBD1. Sample: peripheral blood. This receptor was taken from a woman aged 50 to 60 with acute or convalescent COVID-19. The CDR3 is CSIQTGDGTEAFF. The CDR3 DNA is TGCAGCATACAGACAGGGGATGGAACTGAAGCTTTCTTT.